This entry describes one T cell receptor (beta chain). As yet, its antigen is unknown. The sample is drawn from a study of STAT3 mutations in large granular lymphocyte leukemia. Study-wide background: Roughly half of the longitudinally sequenced T-LGLL patients carried detectable canonical activating STAT3 mutations. Immunosuppressive therapy was given to more than half of T-LGLL patients.

Sequencing was performed with immunoSEQ multiplex PCR; in TCRdb, only in-frame clones are kept and a portion is missing. The table shows about 8,000 clones, with 70% to 80% occurring only once. Regarding the study as a whole: In 6 of 18 patients, new TCR clonotypes emerged after therapy. At least one immunodominant TCR beta clonotype appeared in every T-cell large granular lymphocyte leukemia patient.

The CDR3 spans 11 residues. The germline CDR1 and CDR2 sequences are SEHNR and FQNEAQ (reference sequence). The V end lost 5 bases, the J end lost 6 bases, and 4 bases lay between the germline ends. The chain carries TRBV7-9 and TRBJ2-2, with D hard to call. Sequenced: peripheral blood mononuclear cells. This TCR came from a woman aged 40 to 55 with T-cell large granular lymphocyte leukemia. Some clones in this sample may be carry-over from other donors' samples. This chain's CDR3 is CASSPSGELFF. The CDR3 DNA reads as TGTGCCAGCAGCCCCTCCGGGGAGCTGTTTTTT.